The clone carrying this T cell receptor (beta chain) was detected only a few times. The antigen is not known. The data were taken from a study of blood T cells in healthy people across ages. Notes on the study in general: Total diversity from one million sequenced T cells was likely underestimated.

Germline V CDR1 and CDR2: LGHNA, YSLEER. This CDR3 contains 15 residues. V was clipped by 3 bases and J by 1 base, with 13 bases between them. Next came a second PCR, run for about 7 to 12 cycles, which used a sample-barcoded 5' primer along with a J-beta primer mix. One entry per CDR3 protein results from TCRdb running MiXCR on the 5' RACE reads. The table includes 850,000 to 1,000,000 distinct CDR3 sequences, around 48% detected once. Sequences were obtained from blood. This TCR was recovered from a man aged 25 to 40 in good health. The rearrangement joins TRBV4-3 to TRBJ2-7, with TRBD2 as a possible D gene (5 bases). The CDR3 bases are TGCGCCAGCAGCCACGACTACGATCCATCCTACGAGCAGTACTTC. The encoded protein is CASSHDYDPSYEQYF.